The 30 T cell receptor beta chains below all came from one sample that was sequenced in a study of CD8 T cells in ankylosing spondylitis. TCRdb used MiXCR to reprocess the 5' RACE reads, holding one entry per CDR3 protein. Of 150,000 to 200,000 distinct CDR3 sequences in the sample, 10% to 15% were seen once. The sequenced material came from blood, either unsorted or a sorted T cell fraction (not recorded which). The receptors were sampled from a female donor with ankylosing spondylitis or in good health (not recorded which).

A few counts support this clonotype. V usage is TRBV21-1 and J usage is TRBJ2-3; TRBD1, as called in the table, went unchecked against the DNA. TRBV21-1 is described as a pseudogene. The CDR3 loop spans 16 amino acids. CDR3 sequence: CASSKGDRVCADTQYF. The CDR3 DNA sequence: TGTGCCAGCAGCAAAGGGGACAGGGTGTGCGCAGATACGCAGTATTTT.

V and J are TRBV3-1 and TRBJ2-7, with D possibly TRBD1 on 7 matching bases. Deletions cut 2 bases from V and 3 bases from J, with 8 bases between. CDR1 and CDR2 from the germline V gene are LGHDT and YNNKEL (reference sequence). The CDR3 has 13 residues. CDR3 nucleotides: TGTGCCAGCAGCCAACAGGGGGGCTACGAGCAGTACTTC. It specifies CASSQQGGYEQYF.

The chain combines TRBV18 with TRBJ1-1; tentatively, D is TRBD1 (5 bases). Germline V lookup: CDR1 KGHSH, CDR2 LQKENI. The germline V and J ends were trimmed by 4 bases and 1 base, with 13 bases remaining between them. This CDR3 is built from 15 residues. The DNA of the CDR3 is TGTGCCAGCTCACGAACACAGGAGAGGAACACTGAAGCTTTCTTT. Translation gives CASSRTQERNTEAFF.

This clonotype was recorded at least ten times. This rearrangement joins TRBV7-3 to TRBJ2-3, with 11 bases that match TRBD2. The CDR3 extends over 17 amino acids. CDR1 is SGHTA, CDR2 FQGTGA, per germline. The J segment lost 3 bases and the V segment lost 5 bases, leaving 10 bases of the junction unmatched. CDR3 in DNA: TGTGCCAGCAGCCTCGGGACTAGCGGTTTTCGGACAGATACGCAGTATTTT. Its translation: CASSLGTSGFRTDTQYF.

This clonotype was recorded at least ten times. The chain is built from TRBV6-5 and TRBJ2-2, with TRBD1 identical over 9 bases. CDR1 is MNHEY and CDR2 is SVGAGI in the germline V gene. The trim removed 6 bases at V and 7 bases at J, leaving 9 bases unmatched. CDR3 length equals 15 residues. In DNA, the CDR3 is TGTGCCAGCAGCTTACAGGGGGCGCGGGACGGGGAGCTGTTTTTT. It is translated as CASSLQGARDGELFF.

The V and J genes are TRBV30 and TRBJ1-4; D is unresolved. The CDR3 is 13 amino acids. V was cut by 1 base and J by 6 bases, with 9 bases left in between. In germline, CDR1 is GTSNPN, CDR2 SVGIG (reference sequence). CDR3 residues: CAWSADSYEKLFF. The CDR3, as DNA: TGTGCCTGGAGTGCGGATTCCTATGAAAAACTGTTTTTT.

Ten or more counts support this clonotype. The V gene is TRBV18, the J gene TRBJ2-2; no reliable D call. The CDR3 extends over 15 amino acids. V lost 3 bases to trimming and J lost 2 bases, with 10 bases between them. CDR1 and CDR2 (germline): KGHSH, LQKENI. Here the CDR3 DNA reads TGTGCCAGCTCACCGATCTCTCACAACACCGGGGAGCTGTTTTTT. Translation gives CASSPISHNTGELFF.

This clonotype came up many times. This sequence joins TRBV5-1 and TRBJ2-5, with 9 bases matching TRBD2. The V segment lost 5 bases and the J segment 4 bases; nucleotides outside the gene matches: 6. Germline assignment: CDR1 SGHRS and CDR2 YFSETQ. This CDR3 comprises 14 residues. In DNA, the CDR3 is TGCGCCAGCAGGTCGGGACTAGCCGGAGAGACCCAGTACTTC. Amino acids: CASRSGLAGETQYF.

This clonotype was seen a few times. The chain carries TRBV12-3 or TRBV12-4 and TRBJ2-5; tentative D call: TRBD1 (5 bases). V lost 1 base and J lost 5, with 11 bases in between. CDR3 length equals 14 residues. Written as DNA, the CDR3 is TGTGCCAGCAGTTTAGGACAGATTCGGGAGACCCAGTACTTC. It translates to CASSLGQIRETQYF.

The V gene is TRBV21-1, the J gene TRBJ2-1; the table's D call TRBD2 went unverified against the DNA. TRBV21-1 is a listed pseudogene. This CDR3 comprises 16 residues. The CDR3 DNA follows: TGTGCCAGCAGCAATGGGCGACTAGCGGGACCAAGTGAGCAGTTCTTC. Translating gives CASSNGRLAGPSEQFF.

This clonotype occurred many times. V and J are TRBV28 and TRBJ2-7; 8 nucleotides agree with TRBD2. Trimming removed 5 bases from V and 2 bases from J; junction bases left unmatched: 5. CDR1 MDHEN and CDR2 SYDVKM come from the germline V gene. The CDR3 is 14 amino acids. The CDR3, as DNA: TGTGCCAGCAGTCTCGGACTAGCCGCCTACGAGCAGTACTTC. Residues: CASSLGLAAYEQYF. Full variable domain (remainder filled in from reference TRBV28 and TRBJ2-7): DVKVTQSSRYLVKRTGEKVFLECVQDMDHENMFWYRQDPGLGLRLIYFSYDVKMKEKGDIPEGYSVSREKKERFSLILESASTNQTSMYLCASSLGLAAYEQYFGPGTRLTVT.

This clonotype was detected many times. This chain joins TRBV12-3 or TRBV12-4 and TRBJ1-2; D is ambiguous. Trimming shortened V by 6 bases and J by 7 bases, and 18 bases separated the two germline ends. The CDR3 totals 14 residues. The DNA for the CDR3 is TGTGCCAGCAGGCCCACGCATAGTGGAGGTGGCTACACCTTC. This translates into CASRPTHSGGGYTF.

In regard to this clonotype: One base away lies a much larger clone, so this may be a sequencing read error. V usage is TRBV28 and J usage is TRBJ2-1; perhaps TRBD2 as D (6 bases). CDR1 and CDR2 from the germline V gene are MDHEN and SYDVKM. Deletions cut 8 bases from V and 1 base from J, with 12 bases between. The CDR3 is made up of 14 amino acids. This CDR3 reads CASWRDGSYNEQFF. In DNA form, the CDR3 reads TGTGCCAGCTGGCGGGACGGGTCCTACAATGAGCAGTTCTTC.

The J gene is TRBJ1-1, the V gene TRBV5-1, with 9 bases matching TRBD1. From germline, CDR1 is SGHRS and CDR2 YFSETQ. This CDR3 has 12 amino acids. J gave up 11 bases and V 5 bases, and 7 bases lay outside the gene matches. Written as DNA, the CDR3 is TGCGCCAGCAGGGAGAACAGGGGGCAGGCTTTCTTT. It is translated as CASRENRGQAFF.

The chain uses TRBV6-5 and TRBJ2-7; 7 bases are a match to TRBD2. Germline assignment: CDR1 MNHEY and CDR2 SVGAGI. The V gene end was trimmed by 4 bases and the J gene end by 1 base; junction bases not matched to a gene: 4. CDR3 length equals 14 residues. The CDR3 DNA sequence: TGTGCCAGCAGTTCCCGGCGGGAGTCCTACGAGCAGTACTTC. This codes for CASSSRRESYEQYF.

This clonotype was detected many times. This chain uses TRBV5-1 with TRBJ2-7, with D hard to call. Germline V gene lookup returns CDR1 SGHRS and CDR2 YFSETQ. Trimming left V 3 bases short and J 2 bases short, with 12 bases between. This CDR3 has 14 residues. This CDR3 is CASSSSTDTYEQYF. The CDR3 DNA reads TGCGCCAGCAGCTCCTCGACGGATACCTACGAGCAGTACTTC.

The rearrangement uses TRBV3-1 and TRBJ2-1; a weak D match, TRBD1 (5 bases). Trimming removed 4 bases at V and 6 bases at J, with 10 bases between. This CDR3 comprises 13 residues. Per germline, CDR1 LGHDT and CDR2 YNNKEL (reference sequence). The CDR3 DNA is TGTGCCAGCAGCCTGCAGGGCGTCAATGAGCAGTTCTTC. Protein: CASSLQGVNEQFF.

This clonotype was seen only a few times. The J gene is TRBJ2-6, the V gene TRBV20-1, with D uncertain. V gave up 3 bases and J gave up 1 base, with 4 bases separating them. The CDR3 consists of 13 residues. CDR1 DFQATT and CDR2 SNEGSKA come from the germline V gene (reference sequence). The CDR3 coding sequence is TGCAGTGCTAGTCGGTCTGGGGCCAACGTCCTGACTTTC. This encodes CSASRSGANVLTF.

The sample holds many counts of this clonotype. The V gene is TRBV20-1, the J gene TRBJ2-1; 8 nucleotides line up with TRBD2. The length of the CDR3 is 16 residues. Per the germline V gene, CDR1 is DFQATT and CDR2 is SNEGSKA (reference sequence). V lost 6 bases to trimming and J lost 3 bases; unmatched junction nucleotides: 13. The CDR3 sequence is CSANPLLAEDYNEQFF. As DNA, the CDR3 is TGCAGTGCAAATCCCTTACTAGCGGAGGACTACAATGAGCAGTTCTTC.

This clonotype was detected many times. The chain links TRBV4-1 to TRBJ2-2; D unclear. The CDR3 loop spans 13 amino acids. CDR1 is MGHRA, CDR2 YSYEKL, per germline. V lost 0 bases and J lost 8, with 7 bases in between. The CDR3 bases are TGCGCCAGCAGCCAAGACCGACGGGGGGAGCTGTTTTTT. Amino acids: CASSQDRRGELFF.

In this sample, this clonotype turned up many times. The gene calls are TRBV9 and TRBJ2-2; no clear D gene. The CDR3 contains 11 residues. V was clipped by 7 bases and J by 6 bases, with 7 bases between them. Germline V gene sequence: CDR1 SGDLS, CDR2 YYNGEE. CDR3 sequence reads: CASAKPGELFF. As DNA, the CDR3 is TGTGCCAGCGCCAAACCCGGGGAGCTGTTTTTT.

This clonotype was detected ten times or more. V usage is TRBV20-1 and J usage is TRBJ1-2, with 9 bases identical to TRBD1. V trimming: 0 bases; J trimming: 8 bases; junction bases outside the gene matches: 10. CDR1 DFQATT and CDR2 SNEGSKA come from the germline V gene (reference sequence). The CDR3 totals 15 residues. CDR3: CSARDLPQGAGGYTF. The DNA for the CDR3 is TGCAGTGCTAGAGACCTCCCACAGGGGGCAGGAGGCTACACCTTC.

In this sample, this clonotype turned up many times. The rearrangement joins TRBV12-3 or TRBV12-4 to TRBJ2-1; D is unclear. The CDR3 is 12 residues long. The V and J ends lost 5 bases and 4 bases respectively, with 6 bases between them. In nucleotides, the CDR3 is TGTGCCAGCAGTGACCGGTACAATGAGCAGTTCTTC. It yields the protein CASSDRYNEQFF.

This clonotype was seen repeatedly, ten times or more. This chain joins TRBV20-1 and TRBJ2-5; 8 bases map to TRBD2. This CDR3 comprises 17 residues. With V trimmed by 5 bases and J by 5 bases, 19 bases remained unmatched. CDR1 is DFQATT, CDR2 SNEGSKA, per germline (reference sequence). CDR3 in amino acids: CSASLGWPSGSSETQYF. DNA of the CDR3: TGCAGTGCTTCCCTGGGTTGGCCAAGCGGGAGTTCTGAGACCCAGTACTTC.

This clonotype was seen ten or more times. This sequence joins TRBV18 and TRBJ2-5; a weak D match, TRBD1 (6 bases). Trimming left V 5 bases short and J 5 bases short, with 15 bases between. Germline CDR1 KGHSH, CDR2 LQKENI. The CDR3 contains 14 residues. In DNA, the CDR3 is TGTGCCAGCTCATCAACGACAGGATCGGAGACCCAGTACTTC. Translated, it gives CASSSTTGSETQYF.

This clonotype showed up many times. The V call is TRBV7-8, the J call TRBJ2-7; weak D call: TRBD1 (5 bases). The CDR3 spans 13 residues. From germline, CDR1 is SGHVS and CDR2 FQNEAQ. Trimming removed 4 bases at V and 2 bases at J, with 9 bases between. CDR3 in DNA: TGTGCCAGCAGCTCGGACACTACCTACGAGCAGTACTTC. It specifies CASSSDTTYEQYF. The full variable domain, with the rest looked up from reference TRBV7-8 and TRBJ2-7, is GAGVSQSPRYKVAKRGQDVALRCDPISGHVSLFWYQQALGQGPEFLTYFQNEAQLDKSGLPSDRFFAERPEGSVSTLKIQRTQQEDSAVYLCASSSDTTYEQYFGPGTRLTVT.

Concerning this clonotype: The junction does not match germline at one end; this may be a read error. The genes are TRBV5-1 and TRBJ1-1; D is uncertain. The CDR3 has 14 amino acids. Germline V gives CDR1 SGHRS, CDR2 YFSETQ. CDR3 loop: CASSLLSLNIEAFF. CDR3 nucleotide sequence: TGCGCCAGCAGCTTACTTTCATTGAACATTGAAGCTTTCTTT.

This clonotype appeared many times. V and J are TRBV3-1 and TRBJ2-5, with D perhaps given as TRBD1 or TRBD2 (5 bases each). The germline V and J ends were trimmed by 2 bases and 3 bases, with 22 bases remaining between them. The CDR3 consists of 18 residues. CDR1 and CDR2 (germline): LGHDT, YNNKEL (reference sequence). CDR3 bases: TGTGCCAGCAGCCAAAATCCGTCGGTCGAGGGGACGAAAGAGACCCAGTACTTC. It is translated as CASSQNPSVEGTKETQYF.

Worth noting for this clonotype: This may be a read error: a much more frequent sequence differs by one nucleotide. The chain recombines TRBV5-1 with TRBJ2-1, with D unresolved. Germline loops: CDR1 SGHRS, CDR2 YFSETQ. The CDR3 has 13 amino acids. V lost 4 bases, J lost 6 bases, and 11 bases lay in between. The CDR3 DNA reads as TGCGCCAGCAGCCCCGATTTGGGCAATGAGCAGTTCTTC. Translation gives CASSPDLGNEQFF.

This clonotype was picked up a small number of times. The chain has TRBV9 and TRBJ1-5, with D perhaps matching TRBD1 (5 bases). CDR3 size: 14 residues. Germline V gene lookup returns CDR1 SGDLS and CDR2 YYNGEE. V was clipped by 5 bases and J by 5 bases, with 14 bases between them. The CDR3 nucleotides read TGTGCCAGCAGTGAGACCGGGGGACATCAGCCCCAGCATTTT. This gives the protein CASSETGGHQPQHF.